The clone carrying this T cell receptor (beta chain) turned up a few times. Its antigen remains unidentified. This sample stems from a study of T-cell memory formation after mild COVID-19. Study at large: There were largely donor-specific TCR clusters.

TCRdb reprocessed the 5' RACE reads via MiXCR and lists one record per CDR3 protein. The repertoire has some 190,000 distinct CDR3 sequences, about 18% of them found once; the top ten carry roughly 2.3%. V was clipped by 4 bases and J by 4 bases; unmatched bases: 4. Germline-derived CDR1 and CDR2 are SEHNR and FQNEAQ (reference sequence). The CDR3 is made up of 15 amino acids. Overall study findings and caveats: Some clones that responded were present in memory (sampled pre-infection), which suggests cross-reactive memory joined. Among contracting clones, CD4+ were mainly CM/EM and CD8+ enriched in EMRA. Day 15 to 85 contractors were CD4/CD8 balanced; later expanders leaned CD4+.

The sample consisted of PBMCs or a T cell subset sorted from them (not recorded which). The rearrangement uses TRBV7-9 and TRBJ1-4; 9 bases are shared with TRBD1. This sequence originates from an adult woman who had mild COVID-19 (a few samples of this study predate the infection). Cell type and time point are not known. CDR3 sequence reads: CASSSQGAGNEKLFF. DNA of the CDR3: TGTGCCAGCAGCTCACAGGGGGCCGGTAATGAAAAACTGTTTTTT.